These 12 T cell receptor beta chains were sequenced from one sample in a study of T cells expressing NK-cell markers. After re-calling the 5' RACE reads, TCRdb lists one entry per CDR3 protein, DNA absent. Seen in this sample are about 400,000 distinct CDR3 sequences; the ten most common clones hold around 10%. Material: blood T cells: a sorted CD56 or NKG2C T cell subset, CD4+ or CD8+ T cells, or bulk PBMC T cells (not recorded which). These receptors all come from a woman between 45 and 60 years old in good health.

The chain employs TRBV29-1 and TRBJ2-5; TCRdb lists TRBD2, though no DNA is available to test this call. The CDR3 runs 14 residues. Per germline, CDR1 SQVTM and CDR2 ANQGSEA. The CDR3 loop reads CSVKTSGSAETQYF.

The J gene is TRBJ2-5, the V gene TRBV7-2; TCRdb's D call, TRBD2, is unchecked because there is no DNA. This CDR3 has 13 amino acids. The germline gives CDR1 SGHTA, CDR2 FQGNSA. This CDR3 is CATNSGRAETQYF.

The rearrangement links TRBV20-1 to TRBJ2-2; checking the TCRdb D call of TRBD1 is not possible without DNA. CDR3 size: 14 residues. Germline V gene sequence: CDR1 DFQATT, CDR2 SNEGSKA (reference sequence). The CDR3 region is CSAKDRGTAGELFF.

This chain connects TRBV3-1 to TRBJ2-1; there is no DNA to check the TCRdb D call of TRBD2. The germline CDR1 and CDR2 sequences are LGHDT and YNNKEL (reference sequence). CDR3 length equals 17 residues. The CDR3 reads CASSQESSGRPYNEQFF.

The rearrangement links TRBV12-3 or TRBV12-4 to TRBJ1-5; the D call of TRBD1 rests on TCRdb alone, since no DNA is present to check it. The CDR3 is 17 amino acids. The CDR3 reads CASNTGTGERFNQPQHF.

This chain joins TRBV5-1 and TRBJ1-4. The CDR3 extends over 14 amino acids. The germline CDR1 and CDR2 sequences are SGHRS and YFSETQ. CDR3: CASSSNVGNEKLFF.

The genes are TRBV5-6 and TRBJ2-1; TCRdb selects TRBD1, and the lack of DNA leaves this call unchecked. The germline gives CDR1 SGHDT, CDR2 YYEEEE. This CDR3 has 16 residues. The CDR3: CASGADRGPSYNEQFF.

The chain has TRBV7-9 and TRBJ2-1; with no DNA, the TCRdb D assignment of TRBD2 cannot be verified. The CDR3 sequence is 11 residues long. CDR1 is SEHNR and CDR2 is FQNEAQ in the germline V gene (reference sequence). The CDR3 region is CAAPGGHEQFF.

The rearrangement joins TRBV4-2 to TRBJ2-5; checking the TCRdb D call of TRBD1 is not possible without DNA. Germline-derived CDR1 and CDR2 are LGHNA and YNFKEQ. The CDR3 totals 15 residues. The chain's CDR3 is CASSLRRRDGETQYF.

The chain recombines TRBV12-3 or TRBV12-4 with TRBJ2-1; absent DNA, TCRdb's TRBD2 call cannot be checked. The CDR3 has 15 residues. This chain's CDR3 is CASRQGSGVYNEQFF.

The CDR3 sequence is CASSRLAGGAYEQYF. The rearrangement links TRBV12-3 or TRBV12-4 to TRBJ2-7; TCRdb's D gene call, TRBD2, goes unchecked for lack of DNA. The CDR3 runs to 15 residues.

This sequence joins TRBV6-1 and TRBJ2-2; the D call of TRBD1 rests on TCRdb alone, since no DNA is present to check it. The CDR3 consists of 16 residues. CDR1 and CDR2 from the germline V gene are MNHNS and SASEGT. CDR3 sequence reads: CASSDVVRGVTGELFF.